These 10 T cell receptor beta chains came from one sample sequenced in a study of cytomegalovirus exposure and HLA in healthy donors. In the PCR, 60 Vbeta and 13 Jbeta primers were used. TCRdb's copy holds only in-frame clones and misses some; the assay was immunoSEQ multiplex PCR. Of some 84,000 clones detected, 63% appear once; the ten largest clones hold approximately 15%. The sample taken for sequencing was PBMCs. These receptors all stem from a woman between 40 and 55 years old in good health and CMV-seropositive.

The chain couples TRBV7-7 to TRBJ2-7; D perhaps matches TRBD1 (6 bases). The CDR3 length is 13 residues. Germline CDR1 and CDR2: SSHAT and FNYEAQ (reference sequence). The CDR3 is CASAKQGSYEQYF. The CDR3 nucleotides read TGTGCGAGCGCTAAGCAGGGGTCCTACGAGCAGTACTTC. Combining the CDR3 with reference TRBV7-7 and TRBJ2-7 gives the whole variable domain GAGVSQSPRYKVTKRGQDVTLRCDPISSHATLYWYQQALGQGPEFLTYFNYEAQPDKSGLPSDRFSAERPEGSISTLTIQRTEQRDSAMYRCASAKQGSYEQYFGPGTRLTVT.

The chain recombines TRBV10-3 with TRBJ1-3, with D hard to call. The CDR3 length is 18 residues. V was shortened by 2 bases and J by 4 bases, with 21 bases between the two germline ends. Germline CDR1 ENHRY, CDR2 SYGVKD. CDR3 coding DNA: TGTGCCATCAGTGAGAGAGAAACTTTTCCGGGTCGAGGAAACACCATATATTTT. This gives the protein CAISERETFPGRGNTIYF.

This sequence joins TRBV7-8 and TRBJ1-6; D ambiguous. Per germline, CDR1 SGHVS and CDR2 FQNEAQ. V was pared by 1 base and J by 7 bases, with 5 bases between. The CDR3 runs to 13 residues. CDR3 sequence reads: CASSLDINSPLHF. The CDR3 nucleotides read TGTGCCAGCAGCTTAGACATAAATTCACCCCTCCACTTT. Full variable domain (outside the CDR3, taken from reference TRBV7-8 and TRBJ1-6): GAGVSQSPRYKVAKRGQDVALRCDPISGHVSLFWYQQALGQGPEFLTYFQNEAQLDKSGLPSDRFFAERPEGSVSTLKIQRTQQEDSAVYLCASSLDINSPLHFGNGTRLTVT.

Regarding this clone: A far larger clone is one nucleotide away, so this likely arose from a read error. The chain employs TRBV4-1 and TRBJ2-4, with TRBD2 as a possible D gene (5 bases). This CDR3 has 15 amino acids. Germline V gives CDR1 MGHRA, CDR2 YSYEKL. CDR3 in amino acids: CASSPEEDPRNIEYF. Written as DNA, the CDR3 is TGCGCCAGCAGCCCGGAGGAGGACCCTCGGAACATTGAGTACTTC.

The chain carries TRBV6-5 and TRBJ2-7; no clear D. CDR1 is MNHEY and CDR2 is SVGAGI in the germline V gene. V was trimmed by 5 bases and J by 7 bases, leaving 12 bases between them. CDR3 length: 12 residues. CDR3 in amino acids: CASSPRLREQYF. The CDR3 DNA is TGTGCCAGCAGTCCCAGACTTAGGGAGCAGTACTTC.

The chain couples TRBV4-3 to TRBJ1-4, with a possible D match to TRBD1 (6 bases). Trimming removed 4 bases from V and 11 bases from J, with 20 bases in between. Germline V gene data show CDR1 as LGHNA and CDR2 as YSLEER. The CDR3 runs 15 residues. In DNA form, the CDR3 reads TGCGCCAGCAGCCCGAGACCCGGGGACATGGACAAACTGTTTTTT. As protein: CASSPRPGDMDKLFF.

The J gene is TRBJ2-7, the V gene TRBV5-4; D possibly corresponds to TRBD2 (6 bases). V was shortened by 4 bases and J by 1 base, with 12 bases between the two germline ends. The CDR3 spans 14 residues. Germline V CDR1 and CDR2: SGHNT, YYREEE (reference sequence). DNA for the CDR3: TGTGCCAGCAGCCCCGGCGGAGGGTCCTACGAGCAGTACTTC. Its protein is CASSPGGGSYEQYF.

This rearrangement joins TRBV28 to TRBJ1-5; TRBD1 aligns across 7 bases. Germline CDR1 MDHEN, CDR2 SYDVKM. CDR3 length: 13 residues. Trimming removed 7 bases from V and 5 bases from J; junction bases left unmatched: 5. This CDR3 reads CASIRQGDQPQHF. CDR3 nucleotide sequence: TGTGCCAGCATTAGGCAGGGGGATCAGCCCCAGCATTTT. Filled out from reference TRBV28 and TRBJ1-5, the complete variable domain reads DVKVTQSSRYLVKRTGEKVFLECVQDMDHENMFWYRQDPGLGLRLIYFSYDVKMKEKGDIPEGYSVSREKKERFSLILESASTNQTSMYLCASIRQGDQPQHFGDGTRLSIL.

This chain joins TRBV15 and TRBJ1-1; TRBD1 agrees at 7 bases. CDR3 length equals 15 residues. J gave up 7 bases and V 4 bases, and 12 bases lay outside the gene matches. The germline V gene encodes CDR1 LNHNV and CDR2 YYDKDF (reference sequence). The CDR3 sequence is CATSKSRGKWDEAFF. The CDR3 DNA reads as TGTGCCACCAGCAAAAGCAGGGGGAAGTGGGATGAAGCTTTCTTT.

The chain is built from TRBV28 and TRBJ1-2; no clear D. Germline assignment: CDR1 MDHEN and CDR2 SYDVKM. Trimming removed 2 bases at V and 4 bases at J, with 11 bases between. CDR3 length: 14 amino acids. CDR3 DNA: TGTGCCAGCAGTTTACAGGAAACAATCTATGGCTACACCTTC. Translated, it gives CASSLQETIYGYTF.